This T cell receptor (beta chain) was captured in a study of CD8+ T cells in alopecia areata. Study at large: The tofacitinib course ran for 6 to 18 months and was followed by 6 months off drug. Study conclusions and caveats: Many expanded lesional clones persisted during tofacitinib (in both scalp and blood).

From germline, CDR1 is SQVTM and CDR2 ANQGSEA. The CDR3 has 12 residues. The V end lost 6 bases, the J end lost 6 bases, and 13 bases lay between the germline ends. A remark on this clone: The antigen is not known.

The treatment denotes: oral pan-JAK inhibitor, 5-10 mg twice daily. Peripheral blood, together with lesional scalp punch biopsies, was collected from alopecia areata patients. The researchers isolated CD4+ and CD8+ T cells from PBMCs by sorting. The sequencing template was cDNA reverse transcribed from extracted RNA. Sequencing used immunoSEQ multiplex PCR; TCRdb keeps in-frame clones, though not all of them. The sample has 150,000 to 200,000 clones; over 55% are singletons. The chain couples TRBV29-1 to TRBJ2-3, with D hard to call. This TCR was recovered from a human donor with alopecia areata. The material sequenced was CD4+ T cells sorted from blood, taken at week 24, from a patient treated with tofacitinib. The CDR3 spells CSVGLAVDTQYF. The CDR3 nucleotides read TGCAGCGTGGGGTTAGCTGTCGATACGCAGTATTTT.